Listed below are T cell receptor beta chains from one sample, sequenced in a study of PD-L1 blockade in urothelial cancer. TCRdb's table, derived via immunoSEQ multiplex PCR, lists solely in-frame clones and lacks some. The sample has some 47,000 clones; almost 85% are singletons. The specimen was PBMCs, collected around atezolizumab (anti-PD-L1) treatment. The receptor source for this set is a man in his sixties or seventies with urothelial cancer. Both conserved end residues are trimmed from each CDR3. Fields, in order: V gene, J gene, CDR3 protein.

TRBV29-1	TRBJ2-5	SVGLARGETQY
TRBV19	TRBJ2-3	ASSISAGQTDTQY
TRBV4-3	TRBJ2-7	ASSQATSGVYEQY
TRBV7-2	TRBJ2-7	ASSLTGGLTYEQY
TRBV28	TRBJ1-2	ASTRQGANYGYT
TRBV5-4	TRBJ2-1	ASSSSDGASYNEQF
TRBV5-5	TRBJ2-1	ASSLGTSLWSEQF
TRBV5-8	TRBJ2-5	ASSLGTSGSVDETQY
TRBV18	TRBJ1-1	ASSNDRARGAEAF
TRBV6-5	TRBJ2-2	ASSLAGDANTGELF
TRBV6-5	TRBJ1-2	ASSPTGGLGGYT
TRBV19	TRBJ1-5	ASSMVSQRSNQPQH
TRBV7-2	TRBJ1-4	ASSPTGGNEKLF
TRBV19	TRBJ1-6	ASTHSSYNSPLH
TRBV19	TRBJ1-4	ASSTRGRGVPGQTNEKLF
TRBV19	TRBJ1-1	ASNIQGGNTEAF
TRBV6-5	TRBJ1-1	ASSEGSSNTEAF
TRBV30	TRBJ1-2	AWSARGGYGYT
TRBV9	TRBJ1-2	ASSAGTGVGKGYT
TRBV27	TRBJ1-2	ASSRNRGLYGYT
TRBV2	TRBJ2-3	ASTLSGQVTDTQY
TRBV6-5	TRBJ2-7	ASSSRGTSYEQY
TRBV7-9	TRBJ2-5	ASSARDSWTETQY
TRBV7-9	TRBJ1-1	ASSPGQGNTEAF
TRBV19	TRBJ1-2	ASTVEGRYGYT
TRBV19	TRBJ2-1	ASTAPGISYNEQF
TRBV18	TRBJ2-5	ASSPKPPGTQY
TRBV7-7	TRBJ2-7	ASSAGTGGTYEQY